This entry is about one T cell receptor (beta chain). Its specificity is unknown. Sequencing used immunoSEQ multiplex PCR; TCRdb keeps in-frame clones, though not all of them. Here the sample spans roughly 100,000 clones, just over 90% being singletons. V dropped 6 bases and J dropped 2; count of bases not matched to a gene: 4. CDR1 is SNHLY, CDR2 FYNNEI, per germline. This CDR3 region has 14 residues. This sample is part of a study of PD-1 blockade in classical Hodgkin lymphoma. Study-wide points: The CD4+ diversity rise by C4D1 was clearest in complete responders. Healthy donors reportedly exceeded newly diagnosed patients in baseline TCR diversity. When nivolumab was started under 1 year after ASCT, patients were excluded.

Documented time point: cycle 4 day 1 (C4D1), after six to seven weeks of nivolumab. Each and every patient relapsed after autologous stem cell transplantation, and patients got differing brentuximab vedotin exposure. Under best response, outcomes were complete response, partial response or progressive disease. The sequence came from a human donor with classical Hodgkin lymphoma. The V call is TRBV2, the J call TRBJ2-5; TRBD2 agrees at 9 bases. The sample consisted of peripheral blood mononuclear cells (PBMCs), taken before the fourth cycle of nivolumab. The CDR3 loop is CASRDLAGQETQYF. The CDR3 DNA follows: TGTGCCAGCAGAGACCTAGCGGGACAAGAGACCCAGTACTTC. Complete variable domain (other parts from reference TRBV2 and TRBJ2-5): EPEVTQTPSHQVTQMGQEVILRCVPISNHLYFYWYRQILGQKVEFLVSFYNNEISEKSEIFDDQFSVERPDGSNFTLKIRSTKLEDSAMYFCASRDLAGQETQYFGPGTRLLVL.